This T cell receptor beta chain was captured by sequencing in a study of CD8 T cells in Susac syndrome. Overall study results and limits: The authors found around 15 Susac-specific public clones in total CD8+ repertoires and roughly 5 in CD8+ TEMRA repertoires.

This CDR3 has 15 amino acids. With V trimmed by 4 bases and J by 6 bases, 11 bases remained unmatched. Germline V gives CDR1 LGHNA, CDR2 YNFKEQ. Regarding this clonotype: Its antigen remains unknown.

Sequencing targeted TCR beta in blood CD8+ and CD4+ T cells. Patients with Susac syndrome met the recently defined diagnostic criteria for definite or probable disease. TEMRA cells were FACS-enriched, while CD8+ and CD4+ T cells were negatively isolated. The RNA, roughly 0.5 to 1 ug, was put through reverse transcription using random hexamers. TCRdb reprocessed the immunoSEQ multiplex PCR reads via MiXCR and lists one record per CDR3 protein. The sample carries some 140,000 distinct CDR3 sequences, approximately 95% recorded once. The chain joins TRBV4-2 to TRBJ1-2; 7 bases are shared with TRBD1. The TCR was taken from a human donor with Susac syndrome. Sequenced sample: CD8+ T cells from PBMCs. CDR3 in DNA: TGTGCCAGCAGCCCTATCTACAGGGGAAAGGATGGCTACACCTTC. Translation: CASSPIYRGKDGYTF.